These 6 T cell receptor beta chains originate from one sample sequenced in a study of control samples from healthy donors and cancer patients (dated by TCRdb to the early 2020s). The library was generated by the immunoSEQ multiplex PCR assay. In TCRdb, the immuneACCESS table is reduced to in-frame sequences with V and J assigned. These tables do not hold every clone; where another copy was compared, an unresolved V gene accounts for under half, and the others remain unexplained. In all, the sample holds under 150,000 clones, and around 87% of those were seen once. Jointly, the top ten make up around 9% of the sample. Material for sequencing was blood. The origin of the receptors is a man in his forties in good health.

This clone was detected once. The chain joins TRBV5-6 to TRBJ2-4; 8 bases fit TRBD1. Trimming took 4 bases from V and 0 from J; bases not matched to a gene: 9. Germline V gives CDR1 SGHDT, CDR2 YYEEEE. This CDR3 contains 17 residues. The CDR3 bases are TGTGCCAGCAGCGCCCGGGACAGGAGCATAGCCAAAAACATTCAGTACTTC. It yields the protein CASSARDRSIAKNIQYF.

V is TRBV18 and J is TRBJ2-2, with 12 bases fitting TRBD1. Germline-derived CDR1 and CDR2 are KGHSH and LQKENI. CDR3 length equals 15 residues. The V gene end was trimmed by 1 base and the J gene end by 8 bases; junction bases not matched to a gene: 2. CDR3 nucleotide sequence: TGTGCCAGCTCACCACGGGACAGGGGGCGAGGGGAGCTGTTTTTT. Translating gives CASSPRDRGRGELFF.

The rearrangement links TRBV10-3 to TRBJ2-7, with D possibly matching TRBD1 (5 bases). Germline values: CDR1 ENHRY, CDR2 SYGVKD. V lost 6 bases and J 3 bases, leaving 15 bases between the germline ends. CDR3 size: 14 residues. The DNA for the CDR3 is TGTGCCATCAGGCCCCCAGGGCACGACTACGAGCAGTACTTC. Its translation is CAIRPPGHDYEQYF.

This clone is a singleton in its sample. The chain combines TRBV6-4 with TRBJ2-3, with TRBD1 matching 7 bases. Losses at the gene ends were 4 bases for V and 4 bases for J; bases not matched to a gene: 5. CDR3 size: 14 residues. The germline V gene has CDR1 MRHNA and CDR2 SNTAGT. The DNA for the CDR3 is TGTGCCAGCAGTGGCTCAGGGGGAGCAGATACGCAGTATTTT. It is translated as CASSGSGGADTQYF.

The J gene is TRBJ2-5, the V gene TRBV14, with 13 positions matching TRBD2. The CDR3 is 20 residues long. J gave up 5 bases and V 2 bases, and 17 bases lay outside the gene matches. CDR1 and CDR2 from the germline V gene are SGHDN and FVKESK. CDR3 bases: TGTGCCAGCAGCCAACATTTCACGCAGGGACTAGCGGGGATAAGGGAGACCCAGTACTTC. It translates to CASSQHFTQGLAGIRETQYF.

J is TRBJ2-1 and V is TRBV10-1; 9 nucleotides agree with TRBD2. V shed 4 bases, J shed 7 bases, and the junction held 11 bases outside the gene matches. Per the germline V gene, CDR1 is WNHNN and CDR2 is SYGVQD (reference sequence). The CDR3 sequence is 16 residues long. The CDR3 coding sequence is TGCGCCAGCAGTGGCCCAAGCGGGGGGCTGGGGAATGAGCAGTTCTTC. Its translation is CASSGPSGGLGNEQFF.